These T cell receptor beta chains were read from a single sample in a study of human T cells and chemical hapten exposure. TCRdb processed the RACE reads anew with MiXCR; each CDR3 protein has one entry. This table has more than 75,000 distinct CDR3 sequences, 7% to 9% appearing once. Material: whole blood. These receptors were taken from a male donor in good health. Some clones in this sample may be carry-over from other donors' samples. Both conserved end residues are part of each CDR3.

CDR3 protein: CASSLRTGNLHEQFF
V gene: TRBV7-9
J gene: TRBJ2-1

CDR3 protein: CASSPLRGQFNSPLHF
V gene: TRBV7-6
J gene: TRBJ1-6

CDR3 protein: CASSLAESLGEKLFF
V gene: TRBV7-9
J gene: TRBJ1-4

CDR3 protein: CASSEAATGGAMFQPQHF
V gene: TRBV6-1
J gene: TRBJ1-5

CDR3 protein: CASSTVRAGDEQYF
V gene: TRBV27
J gene: TRBJ2-7

CDR3 protein: CASSFMWGSYEQYF
V gene: TRBV5-4
J gene: TRBJ2-7

CDR3 protein: CASSPSSRGYTF
V gene: TRBV6-5
J gene: TRBJ1-2

CDR3 protein: CSALDNYSNQPQHF
V gene: TRBV20-1
J gene: TRBJ1-5

CDR3 protein: CASGFGTEAFF
V gene: TRBV12-5
J gene: TRBJ1-1

CDR3 protein: CASSLGGTVNTEAFF
V gene: TRBV7-2
J gene: TRBJ1-1

CDR3 protein: CASSFRRTGPQETQYF
V gene: TRBV7-8
J gene: TRBJ2-5

CDR3 protein: CASSYSPRGETGNTIYF
V gene: TRBV6-5
J gene: TRBJ1-3

CDR3 protein: CATEDGTEAFF
V gene: TRBV27
J gene: TRBJ1-1

CDR3 protein: CASSLETGTHEQYF
V gene: TRBV18
J gene: TRBJ2-7

CDR3 protein: CASSSRQVPLYGYTF
V gene: TRBV27
J gene: TRBJ1-2

CDR3 protein: CASSYQGSSEAFF
V gene: TRBV6-2/TRBV6-3
J gene: TRBJ1-1

CDR3 protein: CSASGLGSPDTQYF
V gene: TRBV20-1
J gene: TRBJ2-3

CDR3 protein: CASSPTSGGATDTQYF
V gene: TRBV18
J gene: TRBJ2-3

CDR3 protein: CASSFGTGGTDTQYF
V gene: TRBV7-6
J gene: TRBJ2-3

CDR3 protein: CSVEPLAGDYNEQFF
V gene: TRBV29-1
J gene: TRBJ2-1

CDR3 protein: CASSATGLYEQYF
V gene: TRBV25-1
J gene: TRBJ2-7

CDR3 protein: CASSQDDGYRAYEQYF
V gene: TRBV4-1
J gene: TRBJ2-7

CDR3 protein: CASSELGTGSYTEAFF
V gene: TRBV25-1
J gene: TRBJ1-1

CDR3 protein: CASSVDSAGTYGYTF
V gene: TRBV2
J gene: TRBJ1-2

CDR3 protein: CATSREGEQFF
V gene: TRBV15
J gene: TRBJ2-1

CDR3 protein: CASSSNTNNEQFF
V gene: TRBV12-3/TRBV12-4
J gene: TRBJ2-1

CDR3 protein: CATSSQRGPNTGELFF
V gene: TRBV15
J gene: TRBJ2-2

CDR3 protein: CASSQTSGYGYTF
V gene: TRBV4-3
J gene: TRBJ1-2

CDR3 protein: CASSLRTEWNTGELVF
V gene: TRBV27
J gene: TRBJ2-2